One and the same sample provided the 25 T cell receptor beta chains below, sequenced in a study of T cells after yellow fever vaccination. Each CDR3 protein gets one entry after TCRdb re-called the 5' RACE reads with MiXCR. The data contain 250,000 to 400,000 distinct CDR3 sequences, over 3.5% of them singletons. The sample was PBMCs, taken 15 days after the yellow fever booster vaccination. These receptors all come from a man aged 18 to 30 who received the YFV17D yellow fever vaccine.

This clonotype occurred a few times. V usage is TRBV18 and J usage is TRBJ2-7, with 10 bases aligning to TRBD1. CDR1 is KGHSH and CDR2 is LQKENI in the germline V gene. CDR3 length: 17 amino acids. V lost 0 bases, J lost 2 bases, and 7 bases stayed unmatched. CDR3 coding DNA: TGTGCCAGCTCACCACCAGTGCCCGGGACAGGGGCCTACGAGCAGTACTTC. This encodes CASSPPVPGTGAYEQYF.

Only a few counts were recorded for this clonotype. V gene TRBV7-6 combines with J gene TRBJ2-6; D remains ambiguous. Germline V gives CDR1 SGHVS, CDR2 FNYEAQ. There are 15 residues in the CDR3. V lost 1 base, J lost 1 base, and 5 bases lay in between. CDR3 in DNA: TGTGCCAGCAGCTTAGGTCCTTCTGGGGCCAACGTCCTGACTTTC. Its protein is CASSLGPSGANVLTF.

This clonotype was seen ten or more times. This sequence joins TRBV11-2 and TRBJ2-1; D ambiguous. Per germline, CDR1 SGHAT and CDR2 FQNNGV. The ends were cut back, 6 bases at V and 11 bases at J, with 11 bases in the middle. The CDR3 loop spans 11 amino acids. CDR3 DNA sequence: TGTGCCAGCAGTTTCGGACGTCAGCAGTTCTTC. Amino acid sequence: CASSFGRQQFF.

This clonotype was detected many times. The chain carries TRBV4-3 and TRBJ1-2, with unresolved D. This CDR3 comprises 11 residues. The germline V gene encodes CDR1 LGHNA and CDR2 YSLEER. V was pared by 1 base and J by 8 bases, with 5 bases between. The CDR3 bases are TGCGCCAGCAGCCAAGCCGGAGGCTACACCTTC. Translation: CASSQAGGYTF.

Ten or more counts support this clonotype. V gene TRBV20-1 combines with J gene TRBJ2-7; D remains unclear. The CDR3 has 13 amino acids. Trimming took 2 bases from V and 8 from J, leaving 16 bases between them. CDR1 DFQATT and CDR2 SNEGSKA come from the germline V gene (reference sequence). The CDR3 nucleotides are TGCAGTGCTAGATCCCTTGGACGGTTCCAGCAGTACTTC. Amino acids: CSARSLGRFQQYF.

The sample holds many counts of this clonotype. The V and J genes are TRBV7-6 and TRBJ1-6, with D possibly matching TRBD1 (6 bases). V was cut by 1 base and J by 9 bases, with 10 bases left in between. From germline, CDR1 is SGHVS and CDR2 FNYEAQ. The CDR3 extends over 14 amino acids. The CDR3 reads CASSLGGAGSPLHF. In DNA, the CDR3 is TGTGCCAGCAGCTTAGGGGGGGCAGGTTCACCCCTCCACTTT.

V is TRBV7-9 and J is TRBJ2-5; TRBD2 matches 8 bases. Trimming took 5 bases from V and 5 from J; bases not matched to a gene: 19. This CDR3 is 18 amino acids long. CDR1 is SEHNR, CDR2 FQNEAQ, per germline (reference sequence). The CDR3 DNA is TGTGCCAGCAGCCCTCCTCGCGCGGGGGGCCTCGCTTGGGAGACCCAGTACTTC. It specifies CASSPPRAGGLAWETQYF. The complete variable domain, with remaining parts taken from reference TRBV7-9 and TRBJ2-5, reads DTGVSQNPRHKITKRGQNVTFRCDPISEHNRLYWYRQTLGQGPEFLTYFQNEAQLEKSRLLSDRFSAERPKGSFSTLEIQRTEQGDSAMYLCASSPPRAGGLAWETQYFGPGTRLLVL.

This clonotype was detected only a few times. The chain is built from TRBV5-1 and TRBJ1-1; 7 bases map to TRBD1. The ends lost 0 bases at V and 7 bases at J; junction bases unmatched: 6. Germline-derived CDR1 and CDR2 are SGHRS and YFSETQ. CDR3 length: 14 amino acids. CDR3 region: CASSLDSGTVEAFF. DNA for the CDR3: TGCGCCAGCAGCTTGGATTCTGGGACAGTTGAAGCTTTCTTT.

The chain combines TRBV6-2 or TRBV6-3 with TRBJ2-7; 9 bases fit TRBD2. The V gene's germline CDR1 is MNHEY and CDR2 SVGEGT. There are 16 residues in the CDR3. The V and J ends lost 2 bases and 2 bases, in that order; junction bases with no gene match: 7. DNA for the CDR3: TGTGCCAGCAGTTACGGGCCGGGACTAGCTACCTACGAGCAGTACTTC. The encoded protein is CASSYGPGLATYEQYF.

V gene TRBV7-2 combines with J gene TRBJ2-2; D gene ambiguous. V lost 4 bases and J 4 bases, leaving 16 bases between the germline ends. Germline-derived CDR1 and CDR2 are SGHTA and FQGNSA. The length of the CDR3 is 16 residues. CDR3 sequence (DNA): TGTGCCAGCAGCTCAAGTTCTTTCGGTCCCACCGGGGAGCTGTTTTTT. Amino acid sequence: CASSSSSFGPTGELFF.

The CDR3 nucleotides are TGCGCCAGCAGCCAGGCTGGGACAGGGAATAATGGCTACACCTTC. This translates into CASSQAGTGNNGYTF. The chain carries TRBV4-3 and TRBJ1-2, with 9 bases matching TRBD1. Looked up from germline, CDR1 is LGHNA and CDR2 is YSLEER. J gave up 6 bases and V 3 bases, and 8 bases lay outside the gene matches. This CDR3 spans 15 amino acids.

The CDR3 region is CASSNRQGNEQFF. CDR3 DNA sequence: TGTGCCAGCAGCAACAGACAGGGGAATGAGCAGTTCTTC. This chain joins TRBV6-2 or TRBV6-3 and TRBJ2-1; 8 bases agree with TRBD1. The CDR3 contains 13 residues. CDR1 and CDR2 (germline): MNHEY, SVGEGT. V lost 6 bases and J lost 7; bases outside the gene matches: 5.

This clonotype came up many times. The V and J genes are TRBV5-1 and TRBJ1-2, with a tentative D call TRBD1 (5 bases). Per the germline V gene, CDR1 is SGHRS and CDR2 is YFSETQ. Trimming stripped 4 bases from V and 3 bases from J, with 13 bases between. CDR3 length equals 14 residues. In DNA form, the CDR3 reads TGCGCCAGCAGCCCCGAGGGACCCTACTATGGCTACACCTTC. Translated: CASSPEGPYYGYTF.

There are a few counts of this clonotype. V gene TRBV6-5 combines with J gene TRBJ1-4; 7 nucleotides line up with TRBD1. In germline, CDR1 is MNHEY, CDR2 SVGAGI. The CDR3 contains 15 residues. The J segment lost 8 bases and the V segment lost 5 bases, leaving 11 bases of the junction unmatched. CDR3: CASSTDRVLSEKLFF. In DNA, the CDR3 is TGTGCCAGCAGTACAGACAGGGTTCTGTCCGAAAAACTGTTTTTT.

This clonotype was seen more than once but under ten times. The CDR3 protein is CASSQGPYGYTF. CDR3 nucleotide sequence: TGTGCCAGCAGCCAGGGACCCTATGGCTACACCTTC. The chain carries TRBV16 and TRBJ1-2, with D tentatively TRBD1 (5 bases). The CDR3 runs to 12 residues. Germline V gene data show CDR1 as KGHSY and CDR2 as FQNENV. V dropped 3 bases and J dropped 4 bases, with 6 bases sitting between them.

This clonotype occurred a few times. The junction shows a germline mismatch at one end, possibly a read error. CDR3 loop: CASSASWTGELFF. The CDR3 nucleotides are TGTGCTAGCAGCGCCTCGTGGACCGGGGAGCTGTTTTTT. The chain recombines TRBV7-7 with TRBJ2-2; D gene unclear. Germline-derived CDR1 and CDR2 are SSHAT and FNYEAQ (reference sequence). The CDR3 covers 13 residues.

The DNA of the CDR3 is TGTGCCAGCAGAAGACTACAGGGGGCGGGTGGCTACACCTTC. Translation gives CASRRLQGAGGYTF. This rearrangement joins TRBV6-5 to TRBJ1-2, with TRBD1 identical over 9 bases. The CDR3 runs to 14 residues. CDR1 and CDR2 from the germline V gene are MNHEY and SVGAGI. V lost 6 bases and J lost 7; bases outside the gene matches: 9.

The chain links TRBV2 to TRBJ1-1, with 7 bases matching TRBD1. Germline V gene sequence: CDR1 SNHLY, CDR2 FYNNEI. The trim removed 7 bases at V and 5 bases at J, leaving 7 bases unmatched. The length of the CDR3 is 13 residues. The CDR3 region is CASTTGEGTEAFF. The DNA of the CDR3 is TGTGCCAGCACAACAGGGGAGGGTACTGAAGCTTTCTTT.

This clonotype occurred many times. The chain combines TRBV12-3 or TRBV12-4 with TRBJ2-2; 8 bases match TRBD1. This CDR3 is 17 amino acids long. Trimming cost V 9 bases and J 4 bases; bases outside gene matches: 16. CDR3 DNA: TGTGCCAGTAAACCGCCCGCCGGGACAGGACGCACCGGGGAGCTGTTTTTT. Translation: CASKPPAGTGRTGELFF.

This clonotype was counted many times. This chain joins TRBV4-1 and TRBJ2-7, with a weak D call TRBD2 (5 bases). The CDR3 runs to 8 residues. Germline V CDR1 and CDR2: MGHRA, YSYEKL. The CDR3 is CASSWESV. The CDR3, as DNA: TGCGCCAGCAGTTGGGAGAGCGTC.

This clonotype was seen many times. The V and J genes are TRBV5-6 and TRBJ1-6; no firm D call. Trimming shortened V by 1 base and J by 0 bases, and 11 bases separated the two germline ends. The CDR3 has 17 amino acids. Germline assignment: CDR1 SGHDT and CDR2 YYEEEE. The CDR3 region is CASSLFGMSSYNSPLHF. The CDR3 nucleotides are TGTGCCAGCAGCTTGTTCGGGATGAGCTCCTATAATTCACCCCTCCACTTT.

This clonotype was recorded many times. The rearrangement links TRBV4-3 to TRBJ1-1; the D is unclear. The germline CDR1 and CDR2 sequences are LGHNA and YSLEER. This CDR3 is 13 amino acids long. V lost 1 base to trimming and J lost 7 bases, with 10 bases between them. This CDR3 reads CASSQVSGIEAFF. The CDR3 bases are TGCGCCAGCAGCCAAGTTTCGGGAATTGAAGCTTTCTTT.

This clonotype was observed at least ten times. V gene TRBV7-4 combines with J gene TRBJ2-1, with 8 positions matching TRBD2. V was clipped by 7 bases and J by 3 bases; unmatched bases: 8. Germline lookup yields CDR1 SGHVT and CDR2 SQSDAQ. The CDR3 runs 15 residues. CDR3 region: CASTIYGTSYNEQFF. CDR3 nucleotides: TGTGCCAGCACCATCTATGGGACTAGCTACAATGAGCAGTTCTTC.

The chain employs TRBV7-2 and TRBJ1-2, with D perhaps TRBD1 (5 bases). Germline V gives CDR1 SGHTA, CDR2 FQGNSA. Deletions cut 2 bases from V and 3 bases from J, with 16 bases between. The CDR3 loop spans 16 amino acids. CDR3 nucleotide sequence: TGTGCCAGCAGCTTAAGCATGGGGACTCTTCACTATGGCTACACCTTC. Translating gives CASSLSMGTLHYGYTF.

This clonotype has a handful of counts. This chain uses TRBV5-5 with TRBJ2-1; a possible D gene is TRBD2 (7 bases). CDR1 is SGHKS and CDR2 is YYEKEE in the germline V gene (reference sequence). The CDR3 is 14 amino acids. V gave up 2 bases and J gave up 9 bases, with 15 bases separating them. CDR3 nucleotides: TGTGCCAGCAGCTTCGACGGGGGGCACGGTGAGCAGTTCTTC. Its protein is CASSFDGGHGEQFF.